A selection of T cell receptor beta chains follows, all from one sample in a study of T cells in Graves' hyperthyroidism and ophthalmopathy. TCRdb reanalysed the multiplex PCR reads using MiXCR and keeps one entry per CDR3 protein. The sample includes hundreds of thousands of distinct CDR3 sequences, less than 30% of them seen just once. Sample: blood. Source of these receptors: a man aged 35 to 55 with Graves' hyperthyroidism that later progressed to Graves' ophthalmopathy. CDR3s include the opening cysteine and the closing phenylalanine or tryptophan. Each record gives: V gene, clone size, D gene, J gene, CDR3 DNA, CDR3 protein. D genes are given only for firm matches. Expanded clones are given a class, and other clones once, few, many or no size at all.

v_call: TRBV7-9
clone_size: many
d_call: TRBD2
j_call: TRBJ2-7
cdr3_nt: TGTGCCATCCGGACTAGCGGATTCTACGAGCAGTACTTC
cdr3_aa: CAIRTSGFYEQYF

v_call: TRBV12-3/TRBV12-4
clone_size: many
d_call: .
j_call: TRBJ1-2
cdr3_nt: TGTGCCAGCAGTTTTAAAGGGGGCTACACCTTC
cdr3_aa: CASSFKGGYTF

v_call: TRBV20-1
clone_size: many
d_call: .
j_call: TRBJ2-2
cdr3_nt: TGCAGTGCTACCAACCGGGACCGAGAGTTTTCCGGGGAGCTGTTTTTT
cdr3_aa: CSATNRDREFSGELFF

v_call: TRBV12-3/TRBV12-4
clone_size: .
d_call: .
j_call: TRBJ2-2
cdr3_nt: TGTGCCAGCACAATGTCAGGGGGGTCCGGGGAGCTGTTTTTT
cdr3_aa: CASTMSGGSGELFF

v_call: TRBV5-1
clone_size: .
d_call: .
j_call: TRBJ2-7
cdr3_nt: TGCGCCAGCAGCTTGGGGGTCTCCTACGAAGAGCAGTACTTC
cdr3_aa: CASSLGVSYEEQYF

v_call: TRBV27
clone_size: many
d_call: .
j_call: TRBJ2-2
cdr3_nt: TGTGCCAGCAGTCCCATTGGGGCCGATAGCACCGGGGAGCTGTTTTTT
cdr3_aa: CASSPIGADSTGELFF

v_call: TRBV24-1
clone_size: many
d_call: .
j_call: TRBJ2-5
cdr3_nt: TGTGCCACCAGTGATTTGCGGCAGCAAGAGACCCAGTACTTC
cdr3_aa: CATSDLRQQETQYF

v_call: TRBV7-2
clone_size: medium-sized
d_call: TRBD1
j_call: TRBJ1-2
cdr3_nt: TGTGCCAGCAGCTTTGTCCCCGGACAGGGGGCCGGGTATGGCTACACCTTC
cdr3_aa: CASSFVPGQGAGYGYTF

v_call: TRBV5-4
clone_size: many
d_call: .
j_call: TRBJ2-7
cdr3_nt: TGTGCCAGCAGCTCGTCAAGGGGCGTCGTCTCCGAGCAGTACTTC
cdr3_aa: CASSSSRGVVSEQYF

v_call: TRBV7-9
clone_size: many
d_call: .
j_call: TRBJ2-7
cdr3_nt: TGTGCCAGCAGCCGGACCCCCGGCAGGTACGAGCAGTACTTC
cdr3_aa: CASSRTPGRYEQYF

v_call: TRBV6-2/TRBV6-3
clone_size: once
d_call: .
j_call: TRBJ1-1
cdr3_nt: TGTGCCAGCAGTTACTCGCCAGGAGTGAACACTGAAGCTTTCTTT
cdr3_aa: CASSYSPGVNTEAFF

v_call: TRBV5-1
clone_size: .
d_call: TRBD1
j_call: TRBJ2-7
cdr3_nt: TGCGCCAGCAGCTTCCGCAGGGGGTCCCCCTACGAGCAGTACTTC
cdr3_aa: CASSFRRGSPYEQYF

v_call: TRBV15
clone_size: many
d_call: .
j_call: TRBJ1-1
cdr3_nt: TGTGCCACCAGCAGAGTGGACGGGGGCACTGAAGCTTTCTTT
cdr3_aa: CATSRVDGGTEAFF

v_call: TRBV6-5
clone_size: many
d_call: .
j_call: TRBJ1-1
cdr3_nt: TGTGCCAGCAGTTACTCGGAACGCACTGAAGCTTTCTTT
cdr3_aa: CASSYSERTEAFF

v_call: TRBV7-9
clone_size: many
d_call: .
j_call: TRBJ2-7
cdr3_nt: TGTGCCAGCACCCTGACAGGAGATATTTCCTACGAGCAGTACTTC
cdr3_aa: CASTLTGDISYEQYF

v_call: TRBV10-3
clone_size: many
d_call: .
j_call: TRBJ1-2
cdr3_nt: TGTGCCATCAGTGAGTCTAAGACGGAGGGCTATGGCTACACCTTC
cdr3_aa: CAISESKTEGYGYTF

v_call: TRBV29-1
clone_size: many
d_call: .
j_call: TRBJ2-7
cdr3_nt: TGCAGCGTCAGACGTAGCGTCTCCTACGAGCAGTACTTC
cdr3_aa: CSVRRSVSYEQYF

v_call: TRBV7-9
clone_size: many
d_call: .
j_call: TRBJ1-1
cdr3_nt: TGTGCCAGCAGATTGATGATGGACACTGAAGCTTTCTTT
cdr3_aa: CASRLMMDTEAFF

v_call: TRBV7-2
clone_size: many
d_call: .
j_call: TRBJ2-7
cdr3_nt: TGTGCCAGCAGCTTACTATCAGCGGGCTACGAGCAGTACTTC
cdr3_aa: CASSLLSAGYEQYF

v_call: TRBV24-1
clone_size: many
d_call: .
j_call: TRBJ2-5
cdr3_nt: TGTGCCGCCAGTGATGACAGGAGAGAGACCCAGTACTTC
cdr3_aa: CAASDDRRETQYF

v_call: TRBV30
clone_size: many
d_call: .
j_call: TRBJ2-2
cdr3_nt: TGTGCCTGGAGTGTACGGTGGGGGGAAGCGAACACCGGGGAGCTGTTTTTT
cdr3_aa: CAWSVRWGEANTGELFF

v_call: TRBV6-1
clone_size: .
d_call: .
j_call: TRBJ2-7
cdr3_nt: TGTGCCAGCAGCCCCCCACGGGGAACTACCTACGAGCAGTACTTC
cdr3_aa: CASSPPRGTTYEQYF

v_call: TRBV24-1
clone_size: .
d_call: .
j_call: TRBJ1-1
cdr3_nt: TGTGCCACCAGGGGTTCAGCTCAGAACACTGAAGCTTTCTTT
cdr3_aa: CATRGSAQNTEAFF

v_call: TRBV5-1
clone_size: many
d_call: TRBD1
j_call: TRBJ1-2
cdr3_nt: TGCGCCAGCAGCTTGGAGCGGACAGGAAATTTTGCGTATGGCTACACCTTC
cdr3_aa: CASSLERTGNFAYGYTF

v_call: TRBV28
clone_size: many
d_call: TRBD1
j_call: TRBJ2-5
cdr3_nt: TGTGCCAGCAACCCAGGGCAGGGGGCGAGGGAGACCCAGTACTTC
cdr3_aa: CASNPGQGARETQYF

v_call: TRBV28
clone_size: many
d_call: TRBD2
j_call: TRBJ2-5
cdr3_nt: TGTGCCAGCAGTCCGATCGGGACTAGCGGTGCCAGGTACTTC
cdr3_aa: CASSPIGTSGARYF

v_call: TRBV20-1
clone_size: .
d_call: TRBD2
j_call: TRBJ2-7
cdr3_nt: TGCAGTGCTAGACGGGAGGAGGCCGGGACTTTAGACGAGCAGTACTTC
cdr3_aa: CSARREEAGTLDEQYF

v_call: TRBV12-3/TRBV12-4
clone_size: .
d_call: .
j_call: TRBJ2-5
cdr3_nt: TGTGCCAGCAGTTTAAGGCGGGAACAAGAGACCCAGTACTTC
cdr3_aa: CASSLRREQETQYF

v_call: TRBV12-3/TRBV12-4
clone_size: .
d_call: TRBD2
j_call: TRBJ2-7
cdr3_nt: TGTGCCAGCAGGCGGGGACTAGCTCACGAGCAGTACTTC
cdr3_aa: CASRRGLAHEQYF

v_call: TRBV20-1
clone_size: many
d_call: .
j_call: TRBJ1-1
cdr3_nt: TGCAGTGCTAGAGATATAGGACCCGCGAACACTGAAGCTTTCTTT
cdr3_aa: CSARDIGPANTEAFF

v_call: TRBV19
clone_size: few
d_call: .
j_call: TRBJ2-7
cdr3_nt: TGTGCCAGTAGTATAATCAACGGGGACGAGCAGTACTTC
cdr3_aa: CASSIINGDEQYF

v_call: TRBV6-1
clone_size: .
d_call: .
j_call: TRBJ1-6
cdr3_nt: TGTGCCAGCAGTCCAGGGGTGCCTGATAATTCACCCCTCCACTTT
cdr3_aa: CASSPGVPDNSPLHF

v_call: TRBV7-8
clone_size: .
d_call: .
j_call: TRBJ1-1
cdr3_nt: TGTGCCAGCAGCTTAGTATCCGGTGAAGCTTTCTTT
cdr3_aa: CASSLVSGEAFF

v_call: TRBV7-6
clone_size: many
d_call: .
j_call: TRBJ2-5
cdr3_nt: TGTGCCAGCAGCTTCGCGGACTATGACCAGACCCAGTACTTC
cdr3_aa: CASSFADYDQTQYF

v_call: TRBV12-3/TRBV12-4
clone_size: many
d_call: .
j_call: TRBJ1-3
cdr3_nt: TGTGCCAGCAGTTTACAGGCAGCTGGAAACACCATATATTTT
cdr3_aa: CASSLQAAGNTIYF

v_call: TRBV4-1
clone_size: many
d_call: TRBD2
j_call: TRBJ2-2
cdr3_nt: TGCGCCAGCAGCCAACCGACTAGCGGGAGAAAAACCGGGGAGCTGTTTTTT
cdr3_aa: CASSQPTSGRKTGELFF

v_call: TRBV20-1
clone_size: .
d_call: .
j_call: TRBJ2-7
cdr3_nt: TGCAGTGCTATTTCAAGGAGTTCCTACGAGCAGTACTTC
cdr3_aa: CSAISRSSYEQYF

v_call: TRBV20-1
clone_size: many
d_call: .
j_call: TRBJ1-1
cdr3_nt: TGCAGTGCTATTGACCCCCGGGTTAACACTGAAGCTTTCTTT
cdr3_aa: CSAIDPRVNTEAFF

v_call: TRBV6-1
clone_size: many
d_call: .
j_call: TRBJ1-5
cdr3_nt: TGTGCCAGCAAAGGCCGCCAGAACAATCAGCCCCAGCATTTT
cdr3_aa: CASKGRQNNQPQHF

v_call: TRBV6-1
clone_size: .
d_call: .
j_call: TRBJ1-2
cdr3_nt: TGTGCCAGTACCGGGAGAGACTATGGCTACACCTTC
cdr3_aa: CASTGRDYGYTF

v_call: TRBV25-1
clone_size: many
d_call: .
j_call: TRBJ2-2
cdr3_nt: TGTGCCAGCAGTGAATGGGGTAGAGGGAAAAACACCGGGGAGCTGTTTTTT
cdr3_aa: CASSEWGRGKNTGELFF

v_call: TRBV28
clone_size: .
d_call: TRBD2
j_call: TRBJ2-5
cdr3_nt: TGTGCCAGCAGCTCCATTAGCGGGAGCCAAGAGACCCAGTACTTC
cdr3_aa: CASSSISGSQETQYF

v_call: TRBV7-3
clone_size: once
d_call: .
j_call: TRBJ1-1
cdr3_nt: TGTGCCAGCAGCTTTCTTTCGAACACTGAAGCTTTCTTT
cdr3_aa: CASSFLSNTEAFF

v_call: TRBV4-1
clone_size: many
d_call: TRBD1
j_call: TRBJ2-2
cdr3_nt: TGCGCCAGCAGCCAAGACCCCGGGACAGGGAGGGCGGGGGAGCTGTTTTTT
cdr3_aa: CASSQDPGTGRAGELFF

v_call: TRBV7-8
clone_size: .
d_call: TRBD1
j_call: TRBJ2-7
cdr3_nt: TGTGCCAGCAGCTCCCAGACAGGGGCCAGCTCCTACGAGCAGTACTTC
cdr3_aa: CASSSQTGASSYEQYF

v_call: TRBV14
clone_size: many
d_call: .
j_call: TRBJ2-7
cdr3_nt: TGTGCCAGCAGCCAAGAGAGGTACACCTACGAGCAGTACTTC
cdr3_aa: CASSQERYTYEQYF

v_call: TRBV19
clone_size: many
d_call: TRBD1
j_call: TRBJ1-5
cdr3_nt: TGTGCCAGTAGTATAACTAAGACAGGGCGAAATCAGCCCCAGCATTTT
cdr3_aa: CASSITKTGRNQPQHF

v_call: TRBV20-1
clone_size: few
d_call: .
j_call: TRBJ2-5
cdr3_nt: TGCAGTGCTAGAGATTGGCCAGAACAAGAGACCCAGTACTTC
cdr3_aa: CSARDWPEQETQYF